The 12 T cell receptor beta chains presented below share a single source sample, sequenced in a study of CD8+ T cells in alopecia areata. The treatment: oral pan-JAK inhibitor, 5-10 mg twice daily. After isolation, RNA underwent reverse transcription to generate cDNA as the sequencing template. Libraries were prepared by immunoSEQ multiplex PCR; TCRdb keeps only in-frame clonotypes and omits some of them. The sample has about 200,000 clones, 35% to 45% seen once. The sequencing used CD4+ T cells sorted from blood, collected around week 30, from a patient treated with tofacitinib. These receptors came from a human donor with alopecia areata.

The table lists this clone with many counts. The chain carries TRBV4-2 and TRBJ2-2; 7 nucleotides match TRBD1. Germline V CDR1 and CDR2: LGHNA, YNFKEQ. CDR3 length: 13 amino acids. After removal of 9 bases from V and 5 bases from J, the junction contained 6 bases not matched to a gene. The CDR3 reads CAREGARTGELFF. The CDR3 DNA sequence: TGTGCCAGAGAGGGGGCGCGGACCGGGGAGCTGTTTTTT.

The V call is TRBV11-2, the J call TRBJ1-4, with 8 bases matching TRBD1. The ends lost 4 bases at V and 0 bases at J; junction bases unmatched: 7. The CDR3 has 17 residues. Germline V lookup: CDR1 SGHAT, CDR2 FQNNGV. The CDR3 sequence is CASSSLRGRTTNEKLFF. CDR3 nucleotides: TGTGCCAGCAGCTCGCTCAGGGGGCGGACAACTAATGAAAAACTGTTTTTT.

The table lists this clone with a few counts. This same CDR3 is encoded by further DNA sequences in the sample. This chain connects TRBV30 to TRBJ1-1; D may be TRBD1 (5 bases). Germline values: CDR1 GTSNPN, CDR2 SVGIG (reference sequence). The V gene lost 1 base and the J gene lost 2 bases, with 8 bases spanning the gap. This CDR3 has 13 amino acids. The CDR3 sequence: CAWSGQGNTEAFF. Here the CDR3 DNA reads TGTGCCTGGAGTGGCCAGGGCAACACTGAAGCTTTCTTT.

The chain employs TRBV7-6 and TRBJ1-5; D gene unclear. The V end lost 5 bases, the J end lost 7 bases, and 12 bases lay between the germline ends. This CDR3 has 13 amino acids. Germline CDR1 SGHVS, CDR2 FNYEAQ. CDR3 DNA: TGTGCCAGCAGCCCAAATCACCGGCAGCCCCAGCATTTT. Translating gives CASSPNHRQPQHF.

The V call is TRBV4-2, the J call TRBJ1-2; D call uncertain. The V and J ends lost 4 bases and 8 bases respectively, with 14 bases between them. CDR1 LGHNA and CDR2 YNFKEQ come from the germline V gene. This CDR3 region has 13 residues. DNA for the CDR3: TGTGCCAGCAGCCCCTCGGCTTCTACGGGCTACACCTTC. Residues: CASSPSASTGYTF.

V is TRBV19 and J is TRBJ2-2; 13 nucleotides align to TRBD2. Germline values: CDR1 LNHDA, CDR2 SQIVND (reference sequence). The CDR3 sequence is 18 residues long. The ends lost 7 bases at V and 8 bases at J; junction bases unmatched: 16. In nucleotides, the CDR3 is TGTGCCAGTAAGGGTTCTTCGTTGGGACTAGCGGGATTTGGGGAGCTGTTTTTT. Translating it yields CASKGSSLGLAGFGELFF.

The chain has TRBV7-2 and TRBJ1-5; maybe TRBD1 (5 bases). CDR1 is SGHTA, CDR2 FQGNSA, per germline. The V gene lost 0 bases and the J gene lost 6 bases, with 21 bases spanning the gap. The CDR3 spans 18 residues. In DNA form, the CDR3 reads TGTGCCAGCAGCTTAGCTGGTGTTGGGGGAATATGGAGTCAGCCCCAGCATTTT. Its protein product is CASSLAGVGGIWSQPQHF.

This clone was observed a handful of times. This chain joins TRBV28 and TRBJ1-5, with 7 nucleotides matching TRBD1. Germline CDR1 is MDHEN and CDR2 is SYDVKM. CDR3 length equals 16 residues. V trimming: 0 bases; J trimming: 3 bases; junction bases outside the gene matches: 5. Here the CDR3 reads CASSLWSGGNNQPQHF. The CDR3, as DNA: TGTGCCAGCAGTTTATGGTCAGGGGGAAACAATCAGCCCCAGCATTTT.

Concerning this clone itself: The CDR3 does not end in the conserved phenylalanine or tryptophan, so this is likely a read error. Because the CDR3's place on the DNA is in doubt, the DNA is left out and the CDR3 is given as listed by TCRdb. The chain carries TRBV29-1 and TRBJ1-2. Germline CDR1 SQVTM, CDR2 ANQGSEA. The CDR3 contains 9 residues when both ends are counted. The chain's CDR3 is CSAGGVQGV.

The rearrangement joins TRBV20-1 to TRBJ1-2; the D gene is possibly TRBD1 (6 bases). This CDR3 spans 11 amino acids. V was clipped by 6 bases and J by 7 bases, with 12 bases between them. CDR1 DFQATT and CDR2 SNEGSKA come from the germline V gene (reference sequence). The CDR3 sequence is CSAGGRSGYTF. CDR3 nucleotides: TGCAGTGCAGGGGGAAGGAGTGGCTACACCTTC.

The CDR3, as DNA: TGTGCCTCGAAGGTAGACAGGGCAAGCACAGATACGCAGTATTTT. Its translation is CASKVDRASTDTQYF. The V call is TRBV19, the J call TRBJ2-3; 7 nucleotides align to TRBD1. Germline lookup yields CDR1 LNHDA and CDR2 SQIVND (reference sequence). The CDR3 consists of 15 residues. V trimming: 11 bases; J trimming: 0 bases; junction bases outside the gene matches: 11.

In its sample, this clone was seen many times. This sequence joins TRBV13 and TRBJ1-2; 9 bases are a match to TRBD1. J was trimmed by 9 bases and V by 6 bases; bases with no gene match: 11. The CDR3 contains 14 residues. The germline V gene has CDR1 PRHDT and CDR2 FYEKMQ (reference sequence). CDR3 in DNA: TGTGCCAGCAGAGAATTCGGACAGGGGCTACGCTACACCTTC. Translating it yields CASREFGQGLRYTF.